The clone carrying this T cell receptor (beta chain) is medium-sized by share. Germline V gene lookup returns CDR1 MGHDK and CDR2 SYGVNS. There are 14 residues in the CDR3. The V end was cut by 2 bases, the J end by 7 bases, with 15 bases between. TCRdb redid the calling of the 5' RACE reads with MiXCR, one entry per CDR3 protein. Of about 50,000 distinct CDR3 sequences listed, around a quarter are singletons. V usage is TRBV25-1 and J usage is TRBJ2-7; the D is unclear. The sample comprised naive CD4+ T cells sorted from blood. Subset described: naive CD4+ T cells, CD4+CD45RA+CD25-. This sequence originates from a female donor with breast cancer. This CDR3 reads CASSEVTGYLEQYF. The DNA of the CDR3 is TGTGCCAGCAGTGAAGTCACCGGGTACTTGGAGCAGTACTTC.